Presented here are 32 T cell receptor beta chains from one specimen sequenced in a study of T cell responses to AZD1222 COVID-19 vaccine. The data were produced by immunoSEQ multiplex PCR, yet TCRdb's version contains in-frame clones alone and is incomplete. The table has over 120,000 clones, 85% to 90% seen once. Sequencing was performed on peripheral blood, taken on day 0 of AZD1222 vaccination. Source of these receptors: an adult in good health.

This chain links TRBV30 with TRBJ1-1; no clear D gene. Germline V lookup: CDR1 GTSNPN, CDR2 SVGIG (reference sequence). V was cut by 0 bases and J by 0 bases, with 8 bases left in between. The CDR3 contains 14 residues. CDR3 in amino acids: CAWSVQLLNTEAFF. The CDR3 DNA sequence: TGTGCCTGGAGTGTACAACTATTGAACACTGAAGCTTTCTTT.

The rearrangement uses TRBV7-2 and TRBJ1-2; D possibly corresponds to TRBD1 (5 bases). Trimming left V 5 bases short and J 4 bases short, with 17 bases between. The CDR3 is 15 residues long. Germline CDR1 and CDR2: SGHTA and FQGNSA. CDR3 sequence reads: CASSAQGGAGYGYTF. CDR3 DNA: TGTGCCAGCAGCGCCCAGGGTGGGGCCGGCTATGGCTACACCTTC.

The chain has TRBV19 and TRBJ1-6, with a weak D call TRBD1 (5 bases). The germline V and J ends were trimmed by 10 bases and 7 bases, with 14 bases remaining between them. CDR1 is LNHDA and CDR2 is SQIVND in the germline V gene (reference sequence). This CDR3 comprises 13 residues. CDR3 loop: CATGSTANSPLHF. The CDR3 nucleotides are TGTGCCACTGGGTCGACAGCCAATTCACCCCTCCACTTT.

The CDR3: CASSFSGMVYNEQFF. Written as DNA, the CDR3 is TGCGCCAGCAGCTTTAGCGGGATGGTTTACAATGAGCAGTTCTTC. J is TRBJ2-1 and V is TRBV5-1, with 8 nucleotides matching TRBD2. The CDR3 runs to 15 residues. The J segment lost 4 bases and the V segment lost 2 bases, leaving 5 bases of the junction unmatched. CDR1 is SGHRS and CDR2 is YFSETQ in the germline V gene.

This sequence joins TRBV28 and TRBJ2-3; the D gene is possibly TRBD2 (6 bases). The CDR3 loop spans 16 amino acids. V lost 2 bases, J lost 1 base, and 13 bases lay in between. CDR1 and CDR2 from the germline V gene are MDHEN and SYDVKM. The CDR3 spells CASSLLTGARTDTQYF. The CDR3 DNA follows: TGTGCCAGCAGTTTACTTACGGGAGCCCGCACAGATACGCAGTATTTT.

This CDR3 reads CASRRDEWYGYTF. DNA of the CDR3: TGTGCCAGCAGGCGGGATGAGTGGTATGGCTACACCTTC. The chain links TRBV12-3 or TRBV12-4 to TRBJ1-2; D unclear. The CDR3 loop spans 13 amino acids. V was shortened by 6 bases and J by 5 bases, with 13 bases between the two germline ends.

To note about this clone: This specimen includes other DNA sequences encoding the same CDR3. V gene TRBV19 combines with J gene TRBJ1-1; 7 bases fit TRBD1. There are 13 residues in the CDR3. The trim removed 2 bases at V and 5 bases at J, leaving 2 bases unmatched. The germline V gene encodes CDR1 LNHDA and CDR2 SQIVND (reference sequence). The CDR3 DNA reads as TGTGCCAGTAGTATATCCAGGGGGACTGAAGCTTTCTTT. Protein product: CASSISRGTEAFF.

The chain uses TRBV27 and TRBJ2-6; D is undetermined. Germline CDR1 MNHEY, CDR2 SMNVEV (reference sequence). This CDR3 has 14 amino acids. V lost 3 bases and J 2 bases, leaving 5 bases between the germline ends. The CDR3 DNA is TGTGCCAGCAGTTTGCAGGCTGGGGCCAACGTCCTGACTTTC. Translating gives CASSLQAGANVLTF.

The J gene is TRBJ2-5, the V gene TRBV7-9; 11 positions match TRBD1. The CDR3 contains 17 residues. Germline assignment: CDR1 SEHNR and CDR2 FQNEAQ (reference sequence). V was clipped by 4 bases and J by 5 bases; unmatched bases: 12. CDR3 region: CASSSGTGGISHETQYF. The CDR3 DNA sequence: TGTGCCAGCAGCTCCGGGACAGGGGGGATCAGTCACGAGACCCAGTACTTC.

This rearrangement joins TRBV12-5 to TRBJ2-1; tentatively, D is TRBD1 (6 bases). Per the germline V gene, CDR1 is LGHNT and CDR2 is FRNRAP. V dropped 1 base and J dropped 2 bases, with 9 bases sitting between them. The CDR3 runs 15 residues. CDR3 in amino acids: CASGLGGLTYNEQFF. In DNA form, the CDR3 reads TGTGCTAGTGGTTTGGGGGGGCTTACCTACAATGAGCAGTTCTTC.

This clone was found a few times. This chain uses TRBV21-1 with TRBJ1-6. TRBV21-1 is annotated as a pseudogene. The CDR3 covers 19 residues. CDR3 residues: CASSKWLLRGGGENSPLHF. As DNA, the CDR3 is TGTGCCAGCAGCAAATGGTTGTTGCGGGGAGGGGGCGAAAATTCACCCCTCCACTTT.

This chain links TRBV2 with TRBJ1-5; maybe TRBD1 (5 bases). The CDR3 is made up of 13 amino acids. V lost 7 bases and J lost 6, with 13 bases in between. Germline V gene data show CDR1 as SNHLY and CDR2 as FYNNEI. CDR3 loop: CASTGMGGQPQHF. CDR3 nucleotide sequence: TGTGCCAGCACAGGGATGGGCGGTCAGCCCCAGCATTTT.

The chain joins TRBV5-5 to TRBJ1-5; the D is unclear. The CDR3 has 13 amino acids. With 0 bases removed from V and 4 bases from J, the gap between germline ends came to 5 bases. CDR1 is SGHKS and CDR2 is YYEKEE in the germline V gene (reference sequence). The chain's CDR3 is CASSLGSNQPQHF. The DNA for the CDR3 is TGTGCCAGCAGCTTGGGTAGTAATCAGCCCCAGCATTTT.

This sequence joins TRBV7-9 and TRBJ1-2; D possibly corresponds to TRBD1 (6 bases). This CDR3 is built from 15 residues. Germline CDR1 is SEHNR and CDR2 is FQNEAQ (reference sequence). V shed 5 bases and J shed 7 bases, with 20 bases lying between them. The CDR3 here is CASSASGPQGGGYTF. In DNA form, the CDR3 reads TGTGCCAGCAGCGCTAGTGGACCACAGGGAGGTGGCTACACCTTC.

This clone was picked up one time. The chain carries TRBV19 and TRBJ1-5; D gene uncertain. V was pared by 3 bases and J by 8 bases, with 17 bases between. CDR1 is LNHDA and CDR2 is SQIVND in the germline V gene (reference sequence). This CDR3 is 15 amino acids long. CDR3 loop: CASSMRPPRGKPQHF. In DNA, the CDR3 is TGTGCCAGTAGTATGCGGCCTCCAAGAGGAAAGCCCCAGCATTTT.

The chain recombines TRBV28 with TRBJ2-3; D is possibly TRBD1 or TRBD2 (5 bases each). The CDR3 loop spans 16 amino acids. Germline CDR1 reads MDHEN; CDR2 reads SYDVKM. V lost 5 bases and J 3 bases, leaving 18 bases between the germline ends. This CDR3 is CASSDPRGELTDTQYF. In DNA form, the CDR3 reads TGTGCCAGCAGTGACCCCCGAGGGGAGCTGACAGATACGCAGTATTTT.

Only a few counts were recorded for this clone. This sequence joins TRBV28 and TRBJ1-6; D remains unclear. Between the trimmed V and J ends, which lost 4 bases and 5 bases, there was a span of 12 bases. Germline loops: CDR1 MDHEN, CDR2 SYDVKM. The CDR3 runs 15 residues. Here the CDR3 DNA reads TGTGCCAGCAGTTCCCGGGCCGCCCATAATTCACCCCTCCACTTT. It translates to CASSSRAAHNSPLHF.

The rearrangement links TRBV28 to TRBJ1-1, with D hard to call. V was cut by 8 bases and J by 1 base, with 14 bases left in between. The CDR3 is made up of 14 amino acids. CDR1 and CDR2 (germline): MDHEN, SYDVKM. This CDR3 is CASCRWAKNTEAFF. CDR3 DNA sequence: TGTGCCAGCTGCCGATGGGCGAAGAACACTGAAGCTTTCTTT.

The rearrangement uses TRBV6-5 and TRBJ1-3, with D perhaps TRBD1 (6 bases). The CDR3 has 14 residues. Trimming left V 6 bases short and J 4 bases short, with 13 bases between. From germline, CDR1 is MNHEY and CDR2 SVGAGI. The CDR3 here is CASRSQGVGNTIYF. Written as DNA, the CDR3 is TGTGCCAGCAGGTCACAGGGCGTAGGAAACACCATATATTTT.

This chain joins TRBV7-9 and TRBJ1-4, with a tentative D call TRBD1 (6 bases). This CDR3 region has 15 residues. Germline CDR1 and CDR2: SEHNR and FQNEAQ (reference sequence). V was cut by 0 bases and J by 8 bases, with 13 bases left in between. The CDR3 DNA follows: TGTGCCAGCAGCTTAGCGCCTCAGGGGTCCGAAAAACTGTTTTTT. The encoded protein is CASSLAPQGSEKLFF. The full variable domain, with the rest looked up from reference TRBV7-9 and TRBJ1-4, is DTGVSQNPRHKITKRGQNVTFRCDPISEHNRLYWYRQTLGQGPEFLTYFQNEAQLEKSRLLSDRFSAERPKGSFSTLEIQRTEQGDSAMYLCASSLAPQGSEKLFFGSGTQLSVL.

The CDR3 protein is CASSFSSDEQFF. The DNA of the CDR3 is TGTGCCAGCAGTTTTTCGAGCGATGAGCAGTTCTTC. This sequence joins TRBV12-3 or TRBV12-4 and TRBJ2-1, with D unclear. The CDR3 extends over 12 amino acids. Trimming took 3 bases from V and 8 from J, leaving 8 bases between them.

The CDR3 DNA reads as TGTGCCAGCAGCGTCTGGGCAGCGGGGGGCCGTAACGAGCAGTACTTC. Translation: CASSVWAAGGRNEQYF. The chain recombines TRBV9 with TRBJ2-7; 9 bases match TRBD2. Germline values: CDR1 SGDLS, CDR2 YYNGEE. This CDR3 spans 16 amino acids. With V trimmed by 2 bases and J by 5 bases, 11 bases remained unmatched.

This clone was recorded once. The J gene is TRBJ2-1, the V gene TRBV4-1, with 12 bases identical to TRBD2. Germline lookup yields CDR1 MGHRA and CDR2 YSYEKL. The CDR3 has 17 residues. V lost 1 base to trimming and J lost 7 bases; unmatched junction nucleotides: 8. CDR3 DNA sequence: TGCGCCAGCAGCCAAGTTTTCCTAGCGGGAGGGCTTAATGAGCAGTTCTTC. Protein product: CASSQVFLAGGLNEQFF.

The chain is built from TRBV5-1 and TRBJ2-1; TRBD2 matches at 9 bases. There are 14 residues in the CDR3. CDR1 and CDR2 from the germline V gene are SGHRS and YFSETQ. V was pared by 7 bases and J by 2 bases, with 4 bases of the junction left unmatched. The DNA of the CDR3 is TGCGCCAGCCGACTAGCGGAAACCTACAATGAGCAGTTCTTC. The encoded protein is CASRLAETYNEQFF.

CDR3 nucleotide sequence: TGTGCCAGCAGCTTGAATGAGGGAGGGCCGTGGGAGACCCAGTACTTC. It is translated as CASSLNEGGPWETQYF. The rearrangement uses TRBV5-5 and TRBJ2-5; TRBD2 matches 7 bases. There are 16 residues in the CDR3. Germline V lookup: CDR1 SGHKS, CDR2 YYEKEE (reference sequence). V dropped 1 base and J dropped 5; count of bases not matched to a gene: 11.

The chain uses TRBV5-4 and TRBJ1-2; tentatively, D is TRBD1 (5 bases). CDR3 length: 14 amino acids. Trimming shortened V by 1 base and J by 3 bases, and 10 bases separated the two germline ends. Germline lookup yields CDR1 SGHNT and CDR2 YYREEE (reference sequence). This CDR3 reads CASSLQGGDYGYTF. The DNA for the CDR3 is TGTGCCAGCAGCTTGCAGGGAGGGGACTATGGCTACACCTTC.

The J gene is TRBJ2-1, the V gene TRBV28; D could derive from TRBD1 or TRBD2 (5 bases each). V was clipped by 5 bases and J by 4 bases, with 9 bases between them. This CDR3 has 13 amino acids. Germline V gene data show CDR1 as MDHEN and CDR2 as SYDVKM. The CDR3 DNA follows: TGTGCCAGCAGTAGGGGACCTTACAATGAGCAGTTCTTC. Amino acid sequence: CASSRGPYNEQFF.

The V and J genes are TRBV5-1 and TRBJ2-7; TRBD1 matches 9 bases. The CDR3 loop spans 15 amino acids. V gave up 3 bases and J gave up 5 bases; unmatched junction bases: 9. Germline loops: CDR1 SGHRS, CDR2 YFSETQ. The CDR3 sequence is CASSSGGQGYNEQYF. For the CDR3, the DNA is TGCGCCAGCAGCTCCGGGGGACAGGGTTATAACGAGCAGTACTTC.

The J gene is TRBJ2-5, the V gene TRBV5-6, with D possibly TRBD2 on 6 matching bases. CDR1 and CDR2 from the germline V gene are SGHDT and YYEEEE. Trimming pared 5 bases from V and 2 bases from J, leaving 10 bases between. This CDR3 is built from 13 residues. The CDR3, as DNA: TGTGCCAGCAGGCCGGCGGGGCAAGAGACCCAGTACTTC. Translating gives CASRPAGQETQYF.

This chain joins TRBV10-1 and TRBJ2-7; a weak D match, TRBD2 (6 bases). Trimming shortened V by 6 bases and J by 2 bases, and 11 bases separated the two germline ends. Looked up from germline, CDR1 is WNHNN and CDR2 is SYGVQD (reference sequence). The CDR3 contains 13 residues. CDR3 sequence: CASSGGRTYEQYF. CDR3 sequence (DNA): TGCGCCAGCAGCGGGGGACGGACCTACGAGCAGTACTTC.

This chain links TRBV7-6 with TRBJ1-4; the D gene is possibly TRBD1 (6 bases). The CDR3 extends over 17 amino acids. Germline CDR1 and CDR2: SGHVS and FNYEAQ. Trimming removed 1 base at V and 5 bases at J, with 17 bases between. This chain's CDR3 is CASSLEFSNRANEKLFF. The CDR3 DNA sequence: TGTGCCAGCAGCTTAGAATTTTCCAACAGGGCGAATGAAAAACTGTTTTTT.

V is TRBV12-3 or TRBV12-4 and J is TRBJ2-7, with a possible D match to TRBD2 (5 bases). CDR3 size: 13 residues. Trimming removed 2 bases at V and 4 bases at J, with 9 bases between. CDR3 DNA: TGTGCCAGCAGTTTAACCAGCGGTTACGAGCAGTACTTC. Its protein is CASSLTSGYEQYF.